These 3 T cell receptor beta chains share one sample of origin, sequenced in a study of response to subunit inactivated influenza vaccine. TCRdb reprocessed the RT-PCR reads via MiXCR and lists one record per CDR3 protein. The sample contains about 530,000 distinct CDR3 sequences, approximately 10% of which appear only once. Source: PBMCs from blood, taken on the day of vaccination. These receptors were collected from a man aged 45 to 65 who received an inactivated influenza vaccine.

Many counts were recorded for this clonotype. The V gene is TRBV6-5, the J gene TRBJ2-1; 9 nucleotides agree with TRBD2. This CDR3 has 16 residues. The ends lost 0 bases at V and 4 bases at J; junction bases unmatched: 4. Per germline, CDR1 MNHEY and CDR2 SVGAGI. The CDR3 DNA follows: TGTGCCAGCAGTTACTCCGGGACTAGCAGTTACAATGAGCAGTTCTTC. It yields the protein CASSYSGTSSYNEQFF.

This sequence joins TRBV7-6 and TRBJ2-1, with 7 positions matching TRBD1. Per germline, CDR1 SGHVS and CDR2 FNYEAQ. This CDR3 has 15 amino acids. V shed 5 bases, J shed 7 bases, and the junction held 11 bases outside the gene matches. CDR3 bases: TGTGCCAGCAGCCGAGAGACGACAGGGAATAATGAGCAGTTCTTC. It is translated as CASSRETTGNNEQFF.

This clonotype was seen ten or more times. The V call is TRBV6-2 or TRBV6-3, the J call TRBJ2-4, with 8 bases that match TRBD1. J gave up 7 bases and V 6 bases, and 8 bases lay outside the gene matches. Germline assignment: CDR1 MNHEY and CDR2 SVGEGT. The CDR3 spans 14 residues. The CDR3 DNA sequence: TGTGCCAGCAGGTCAGGGGGCGGTGGGAACATTCAGTACTTC. This sequence encodes CASRSGGGGNIQYF.